These 14 T cell receptor beta chains were all obtained from the same sample, sequenced in a study of cytomegalovirus exposure and HLA in healthy donors. 60 Vbeta and 13 Jbeta primers were used in PCR. This table comes from immunoSEQ multiplex PCR, and its TCRdb copy is limited to in-frame clones, with some not included. The repertoire holds 220,000 or so clones, with around four fifths as singletons. Material: PBMCs. These receptors originate from a man in his fifties or sixties in good health and CMV-seronegative.

As concerns this clone: At one end, the junction sequence differs from germline, possibly due to a read error. The chain carries TRBV7-3 and TRBJ1-2; D might be TRBD1 (6 bases). CDR3 length: 13 residues. CDR1 and CDR2 from the germline V gene are SGHTA and FQGTGA. CDR3 sequence: CASSADTGFRALF. In DNA, the CDR3 is TGTGCCAGCAGCGCAGATACAGGGTTTAGGGCCTTGTTC.

The CDR3: CASSPDTNTEAFF. CDR3 DNA sequence: TGCGCCAGCAGCCCCGACACGAACACTGAAGCTTTCTTT. The gene calls are TRBV5-1 and TRBJ1-1, with unresolved D. Germline loops: CDR1 SGHRS, CDR2 YFSETQ. The CDR3 contains 13 residues. V shed 4 bases and J shed 1 base, with 8 bases lying between them.

This chain links TRBV7-6 with TRBJ2-2; a weak D match, TRBD2 (5 bases). Germline V CDR1 and CDR2: SGHVS, FNYEAQ. This CDR3 is 17 amino acids long. Trimming removed 5 bases from V and 7 bases from J, with 23 bases in between. CDR3 nucleotides: TGTGCCAGCAGCCTAGAATTGGACTGGGGTTCGAACGGGGAGCTGTTTTTT. Its translation: CASSLELDWGSNGELFF. Full variable domain (outside the CDR3, taken from reference TRBV7-6 and TRBJ2-2): GAGVSQSPRYKVTKRGQDVALRCDPISGHVSLYWYRQALGQGPEFLTYFNYEAQQDKSGLPNDRFSAERPEGSISTLTIQRTEQRDSAMYRCASSLELDWGSNGELFFGEGSRLTVL.

This chain joins TRBV27 and TRBJ1-4; 10 bases are shared with TRBD1. V gave up 3 bases and J gave up 5 bases; unmatched junction bases: 0. The CDR3 is made up of 14 amino acids. Per germline, CDR1 MNHEY and CDR2 SMNVEV (reference sequence). For the CDR3, the DNA is TGTGCCAGCAGTTTGGACAGGGGGAATGAAAAACTGTTTTTT. Its protein product is CASSLDRGNEKLFF.

There are a few counts of this clone. Other nucleotide sequences from this sample produce the same CDR3. The V and J genes are TRBV5-1 and TRBJ2-7; 13 nucleotides line up with TRBD2. Germline CDR1 reads SGHRS; CDR2 reads YFSETQ. V shed 3 bases, J shed 4 bases, and the junction held 1 base outside the gene matches. This CDR3 region has 14 residues. The CDR3 is CASSWTSGSYEQYF. The CDR3 region has the DNA TGCGCCAGCAGCTGGACTAGCGGGAGTTACGAGCAGTACTTC.

This sequence joins TRBV6-5 and TRBJ2-1; 9 nucleotides align to TRBD2. V shed 6 bases and J 9 bases; nucleotides not matched to a gene: 12. Germline lookup yields CDR1 MNHEY and CDR2 SVGAGI. This CDR3 is 15 amino acids long. In DNA, the CDR3 is TGTGCCAGCAGACTGGGGACTAGCTCGCAGGGTGAGCAGTTCTTC. Protein: CASRLGTSSQGEQFF.

A single count supports this clone. The gene calls are TRBV9 and TRBJ2-7, with 9 bases aligning to TRBD2. CDR3 size: 15 residues. Germline trimming cut 4 bases from V and 2 bases from J; bases unmatched to any gene: 7. Per germline, CDR1 SGDLS and CDR2 YYNGEE. The CDR3 reads CASSPTGTSPYEQYF. The CDR3 coding sequence is TGTGCCAGCAGCCCCACCGGGACTAGCCCCTACGAGCAGTACTTC.

DNA for the CDR3: TGTGCCAGCAGTTCCGGACAGGGCGGTTTCTACGAGCAGTACTTC. Its translation is CASSSGQGGFYEQYF. The V and J genes are TRBV27 and TRBJ2-7; 8 bases map to TRBD1. This CDR3 region has 15 residues. Trimming at V came to 4 bases and at J to 3 bases, leaving 8 bases not matched to a gene. The germline V gene encodes CDR1 MNHEY and CDR2 SMNVEV (reference sequence).

The V gene is TRBV5-4, the J gene TRBJ2-2; 11 positions agree with TRBD1. This CDR3 spans 15 amino acids. Germline CDR1 SGHNT, CDR2 YYREEE (reference sequence). The V gene end was trimmed by 4 bases and the J gene end by 4 bases; junction bases not matched to a gene: 3. In nucleotides, the CDR3 is TGTGCCAGCAGCATCGGGACAGGGGGCACCGGGGAGCTGTTTTTT. Protein sequence: CASSIGTGGTGELFF.

The J gene is TRBJ2-3, the V gene TRBV29-1, with D hard to call. The CDR3 runs 11 residues. The V gene's germline CDR1 is SQVTM and CDR2 ANQGSEA. V was clipped by 4 bases and J by 6 bases, with 8 bases between them. In DNA, the CDR3 is TGCAGCGTTGGCCACAGCGATACGCAGTATTTT. It is translated as CSVGHSDTQYF.

The chain has TRBV9 and TRBJ2-1; TRBD2 agrees at 10 bases. V lost 0 bases, J lost 6 bases, and 6 bases stayed unmatched. CDR3 size: 16 residues. Germline assignment: CDR1 SGDLS and CDR2 YYNGEE. The CDR3 DNA is TGTGCCAGCAGCGTAGACCCCAGCGGGAGGGGCAATGAGCAGTTCTTC. Its protein product is CASSVDPSGRGNEQFF.

The chain carries TRBV28 and TRBJ2-2; no definite D call. The CDR3 has 11 residues. Deletions cut 3 bases from V and 9 bases from J, with 5 bases between. Germline V lookup: CDR1 MDHEN, CDR2 SYDVKM. Here the CDR3 reads CASSFGRELFF. CDR3 DNA sequence: TGTGCCAGCAGTTTTGGGCGGGAGCTGTTTTTT.

The rearrangement links TRBV29-1 to TRBJ2-7, with 7 nucleotides matching TRBD1. Losses at the gene ends were 4 bases for V and 2 bases for J; bases not matched to a gene: 8. The CDR3 loop spans 14 amino acids. CDR1 is SQVTM, CDR2 ANQGSEA, per germline. The CDR3, as DNA: TGCAGCGTTGTTATCGGGACAGAGCCCTACGAGCAGTACTTC. Protein sequence: CSVVIGTEPYEQYF.

The V and J genes are TRBV7-9 and TRBJ1-5; the D is unclear. This CDR3 is 14 amino acids long. Germline loops: CDR1 SEHNR, CDR2 FQNEAQ (reference sequence). V lost 3 bases and J lost 0, with 6 bases in between. The CDR3, as DNA: TGTGCCAGCAGCTTGGCCACTAGCAATCAGCCCCAGCATTTT. Protein product: CASSLATSNQPQHF.